The 3 T cell receptor beta chains below come from one sample, sequenced in a study of T cells in localized non-small cell lung cancer. TCRdb's table, derived via immunoSEQ multiplex PCR, lists solely in-frame clones and lacks some. The sample lists tens of thousands of clones, over 75% occurring once. Sequences were derived from peripheral blood, sampled before any cancer treatment. The receptor set was obtained from a female donor over 55 with stage II squamous cell lung carcinoma.

This clone appeared once. V gene TRBV27 combines with J gene TRBJ2-6; D gene ambiguous. Germline loops: CDR1 MNHEY, CDR2 SMNVEV (reference sequence). V was cut by 6 bases and J by 4 bases, with 13 bases left in between. This CDR3 contains 15 residues. The CDR3 region is CASRTPRAGANVLTF. In DNA form, the CDR3 reads TGTGCCAGCAGGACACCACGGGCAGGGGCCAACGTCCTGACTTTC.

In its sample, this clone ranks as medium-sized. The chain couples TRBV6-4 to TRBJ1-4; D is uncertain. Per the germline V gene, CDR1 is MRHNA and CDR2 is SNTAGT. CDR3 length: 14 residues. The V end lost 3 bases, the J end lost 5 bases, and 10 bases lay between the germline ends. CDR3: CASSETAENEKLFF. The CDR3 DNA sequence: TGTGCCAGCAGTGAAACGGCCGAGAATGAAAAACTGTTTTTT.

This chain links TRBV29-1 with TRBJ2-5; tentative D call: TRBD1 (7 bases). CDR3 length equals 14 residues. V shed 6 bases and J shed 7 bases, with 21 bases lying between them. CDR1 is SQVTM and CDR2 is ANQGSEA in the germline V gene. The chain's CDR3 is CSVETGTQGGTQYF. As DNA, the CDR3 is TGCAGCGTAGAAACAGGGACCCAGGGGGGGACCCAGTACTTC.